This T cell receptor beta chain was captured in a study of blood T cell repertoires in COVID-19. Germline V lookup: CDR1 KGHSH, CDR2 LQKENI. V was clipped by 0 bases and J by 6 bases, with 11 bases between them. This CDR3 spans 15 amino acids. Original data processing: Nucleated cell counts were estimated from reference gene primer amplification. TCRdb keeps only in-frame clones here, not all; method: immunoSEQ multiplex PCR. D and trimming were read from the DNA, whereas the V and J calls and clone size are those reported in that table. Of 150,000 to 200,000 clones in the sample, roughly nine tenths were seen once. The table lists this clone with a few counts.

Sequencing input: peripheral blood. This chain links TRBV18 with TRBJ1-4; the D is unclear. This TCR was recovered from a woman aged 55-70 years with COVID-19, enrolled during active disease. This CDR3 is CASSPPGTRDEKLFF. DNA for the CDR3: TGTGCCAGCTCACCACCCGGCACCCGGGATGAAAAACTGTTTTTT. The full variable domain, rest sourced from reference TRBV18 and TRBJ1-4, is NAGVMQNPRHLVRRRGQEARLRCSPMKGHSHVYWYRQLPEEGLKFMVYLQKENIIDESGMPKERFSAEFPKEGPSILRIQQVVRGDSAAYFCASSPPGTRDEKLFFGSGTQLSVL.